This T cell receptor beta chain was observed in a study of T cell responses to AZD1222 COVID-19 vaccine. General study findings and limits: Only six or seven AZD1222 recipients tested seropositive at baseline. Repertoires were collected only later (after the peak T cell response had occurred). Donors were mostly white British, more females; clonal diversity possibly underestimated. Distributed over spike, vaccine-associated CD4 TCRs predominated at 160-218 and 743-854.

Libraries were prepared by immunoSEQ multiplex PCR; TCRdb keeps only in-frame clonotypes and omits some of them. The sample contains some 50,000 clones, roughly 90% of which appear only once. Between the trimmed V and J ends, which lost 0 bases and 6 bases, there was a span of 15 bases. CDR1 and CDR2 (germline): SGHVS, FQNEAQ. This CDR3 spans 16 amino acids. This clone has a handful of counts. Its target is unknown. This sequence joins TRBV7-8 and TRBJ1-5; D is possibly TRBD1 (6 bases). The specimen was peripheral blood, collected 28 days after the second AZD1222 dose. The sequence was obtained from an adult who received the AZD1222 COVID-19 vaccine. The CDR3 sequence: CASSLARVQGSQPQHF. The CDR3 DNA reads as TGTGCCAGCAGCTTAGCGAGGGTGCAGGGGAGTCAGCCCCAGCATTTT.